This T cell receptor (beta chain) comes out of a study of early T cells in non-severe SARS-CoV-2 infection. About the research overall: Sequencing targeted bulk RNA from unsorted whole blood, leaving chains unpaired. The study's findings and limits: Comparison of clonotypes with VDJdb favored anti-spike CD8 responses while missing private and CD4 specificities.

V lost 5 bases and J lost 2, with 13 bases in between. The CDR3 is made up of 14 amino acids. Germline V gene sequence: CDR1 SNHLY, CDR2 FYNNEI. This clonotype appeared many times. Its target is unknown. Individually, cDNA molecules had unique molecular identifiers attached to them. TCRdb reprocessed the 5' RACE reads via MiXCR and lists one record per CDR3 protein. Here the sample spans around 58,000 distinct CDR3 sequences, over 4% being singletons. The TCR comes from an adult who was a healthcare worker with PCR-confirmed SARS-CoV-2 infection or an uninfected control (not recorded which). Sequencing input: whole blood. The chain is built from TRBV2 and TRBJ2-7, with a tentative D call TRBD1 (7 bases). The CDR3 loop is CASSQGGRAYEQYF. Written as DNA, the CDR3 is TGTGCCAGCAGTCAGGGGGGCCGTGCCTACGAGCAGTACTTC.